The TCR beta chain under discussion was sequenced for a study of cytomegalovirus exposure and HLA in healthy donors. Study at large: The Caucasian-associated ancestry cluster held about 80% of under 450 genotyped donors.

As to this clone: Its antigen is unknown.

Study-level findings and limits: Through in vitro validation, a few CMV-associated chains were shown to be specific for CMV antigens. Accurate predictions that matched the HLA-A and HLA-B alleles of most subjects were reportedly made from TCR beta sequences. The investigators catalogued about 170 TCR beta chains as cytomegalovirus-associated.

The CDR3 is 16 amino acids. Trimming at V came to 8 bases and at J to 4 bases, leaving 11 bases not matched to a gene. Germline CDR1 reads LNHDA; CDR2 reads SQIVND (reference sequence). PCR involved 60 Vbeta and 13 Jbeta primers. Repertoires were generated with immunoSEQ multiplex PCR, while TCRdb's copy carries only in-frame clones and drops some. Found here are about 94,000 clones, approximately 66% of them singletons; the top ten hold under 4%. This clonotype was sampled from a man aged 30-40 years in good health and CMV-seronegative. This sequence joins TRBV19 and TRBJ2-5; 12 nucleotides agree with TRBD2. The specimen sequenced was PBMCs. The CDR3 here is CASSSGGAGVIETQYF. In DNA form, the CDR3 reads TGTGCCAGTTCTAGCGGGGGGGCCGGGGTTATAGAGACCCAGTACTTC.